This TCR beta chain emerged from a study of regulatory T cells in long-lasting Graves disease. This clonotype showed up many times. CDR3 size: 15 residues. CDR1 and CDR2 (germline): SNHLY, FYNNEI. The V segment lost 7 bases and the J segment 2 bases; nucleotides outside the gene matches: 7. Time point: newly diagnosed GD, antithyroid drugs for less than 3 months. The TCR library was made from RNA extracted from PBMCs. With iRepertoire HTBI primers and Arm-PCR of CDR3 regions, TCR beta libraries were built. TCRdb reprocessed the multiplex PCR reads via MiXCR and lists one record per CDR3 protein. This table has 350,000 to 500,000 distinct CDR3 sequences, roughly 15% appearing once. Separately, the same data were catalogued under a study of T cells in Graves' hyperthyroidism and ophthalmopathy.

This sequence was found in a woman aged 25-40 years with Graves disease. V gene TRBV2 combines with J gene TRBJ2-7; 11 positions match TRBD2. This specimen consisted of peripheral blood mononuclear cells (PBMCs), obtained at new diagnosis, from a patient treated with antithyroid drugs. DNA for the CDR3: TGTGCCAGCAAATCCGGGACTAGCGGAACCTACGAGCAGTACTTC. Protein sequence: CASKSGTSGTYEQYF.